A single T cell receptor (beta chain) is shown here with its context. Trimming took 0 bases from V and 8 from J, leaving 14 bases between them. The CDR3 has 15 amino acids. Germline-derived CDR1 and CDR2 are SGHDT and YYEEEE. The sample originates from a study of cytomegalovirus exposure and HLA in healthy donors. Both 60 Vbeta primers and 13 Jbeta primers went into the PCR. Only in-frame clones appear in the TCRdb table, and some are missing; sequencing was by immunoSEQ multiplex PCR. The profile covers 150,000 to 200,000 clones, with around 76% appearing a single time and around 1.5% taken by the ten largest.

The sample comprised PBMCs. This chain joins TRBV5-6 and TRBJ1-4; D call uncertain. This TCR was sampled from a man aged 35-49 years in good health and CMV-seronegative. The CDR3 spells CASSLAGSSGEKLFF. CDR3 DNA sequence: TGTGCCAGCAGCTTGGCTGGTTCTTCGGGAGAAAAACTGTTTTTT.